This T cell receptor beta chain originates from a study of cytomegalovirus exposure and HLA in healthy donors. The protocol was immunoSEQ multiplex PCR, while the TCRdb copy is restricted to in-frame clones and leaves out a portion. The sample yields approximately 280,000 clones, roughly 85% seen once. Study findings and constraints: A later analysis found first-cohort TCR clusters tended to co-occur in the 95 to 150 validation repertoires. A few chains linked to CMV were shown in vitro to be specific for CMV antigens.

Germline CDR1 reads SGHNT; CDR2 reads YYREEE (reference sequence). The CDR3 sequence is 15 residues long. The V end was cut by 6 bases, the J end by 1 base, with 15 bases between. Concerning this clone: What it recognizes is unknown.

Sequencing was carried out using PBMCs. The chain carries TRBV5-4 and TRBJ2-3, with D perhaps TRBD2 (5 bases). This TCR was sampled from a woman between 18 and 29 years old in good health and CMV-seronegative. The CDR3 nucleotides are TGTGCCAGCAAAGACTTAGCGACGGGCACAGATACGCAGTATTTT. Its translation: CASKDLATGTDTQYF.